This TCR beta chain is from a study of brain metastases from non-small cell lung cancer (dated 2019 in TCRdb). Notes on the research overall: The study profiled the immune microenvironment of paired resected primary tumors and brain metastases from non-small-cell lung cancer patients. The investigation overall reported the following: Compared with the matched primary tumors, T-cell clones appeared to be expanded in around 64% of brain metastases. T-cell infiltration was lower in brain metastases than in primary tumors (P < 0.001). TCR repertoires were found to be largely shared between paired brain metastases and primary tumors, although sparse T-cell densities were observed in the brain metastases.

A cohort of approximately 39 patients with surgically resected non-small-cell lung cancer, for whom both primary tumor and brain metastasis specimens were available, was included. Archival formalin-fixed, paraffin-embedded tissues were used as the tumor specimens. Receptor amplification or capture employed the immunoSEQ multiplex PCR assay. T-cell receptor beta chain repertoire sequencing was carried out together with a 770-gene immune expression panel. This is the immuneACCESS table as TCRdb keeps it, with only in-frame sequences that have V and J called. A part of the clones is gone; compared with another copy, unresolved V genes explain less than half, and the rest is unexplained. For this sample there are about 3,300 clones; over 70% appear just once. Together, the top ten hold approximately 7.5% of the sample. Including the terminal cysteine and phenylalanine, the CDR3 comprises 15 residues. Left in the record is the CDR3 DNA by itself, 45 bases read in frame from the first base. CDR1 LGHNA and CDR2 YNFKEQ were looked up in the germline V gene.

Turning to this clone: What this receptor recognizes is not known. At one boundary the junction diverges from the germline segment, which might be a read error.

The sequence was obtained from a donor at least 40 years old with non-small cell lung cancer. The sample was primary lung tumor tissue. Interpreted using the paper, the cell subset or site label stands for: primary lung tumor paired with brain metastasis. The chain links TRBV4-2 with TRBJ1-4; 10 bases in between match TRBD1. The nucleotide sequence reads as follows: TGTGCCAGTAGCCAAGGGGGACAGGGGAATGAAAAACTGTTTTTT. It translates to CASSQGGQGNEKLFF.